The 24 T cell receptor beta chains in this list originate from one sample, sequenced in a study of CD8 T cells in ankylosing spondylitis. TCRdb re-called the 5' RACE reads with MiXCR, one entry per CDR3 protein. The sample consists of about 310,000 distinct CDR3 sequences, 20% of them appearing once. Input material: blood, either unsorted or a sorted T cell fraction (not recorded which). These receptors originate from a female donor with ankylosing spondylitis or in good health (not recorded which).

The sample holds a few counts of this clonotype. The chain employs TRBV20-1 and TRBJ2-2, with a weak D call TRBD2 (5 bases). The V gene lost 5 bases and the J gene lost 5 bases, with 15 bases spanning the gap. This CDR3 spans 14 amino acids. Germline CDR1 is DFQATT and CDR2 is SNEGSKA (reference sequence). CDR3 sequence (DNA): TGCAGTGCTGCCTCGGTCCGGGGAACCGGGGAGCTGTTTTTT. It encodes CSAASVRGTGELFF.

This clonotype was detected a few times. V and J are TRBV20-1 and TRBJ2-7; 7 bases are shared with TRBD1. In germline, CDR1 is DFQATT, CDR2 SNEGSKA (reference sequence). This CDR3 region has 13 residues. V shed 5 bases and J 6 bases; nucleotides not matched to a gene: 10. The CDR3 sequence: CSAGYHRGTEQYF. Written as DNA, the CDR3 is TGCAGTGCTGGATATCACAGGGGAACCGAGCAGTACTTC.

The J gene is TRBJ2-7, the V gene TRBV12-3 or TRBV12-4, with TRBD1 as a possible D gene (6 bases). The CDR3 has 14 residues. Between the trimmed V and J ends, which lost 6 bases and 0 bases, there was a span of 12 bases. The CDR3 is CASSSGDNSYEQYF. Written as DNA, the CDR3 is TGTGCCAGCAGCTCCGGGGACAACTCCTACGAGCAGTACTTC.

This chain connects TRBV7-3 to TRBJ1-1; maybe TRBD1 (5 bases). This CDR3 is built from 14 residues. Germline V gives CDR1 SGHTA, CDR2 FQGTGA. Trimming took 4 bases from V and 1 from J, leaving 10 bases between them. CDR3 residues: CASSSGLTNTEAFF. The CDR3 DNA reads as TGTGCCAGCAGCTCGGGACTCACGAACACTGAAGCTTTCTTT.

This clonotype has ten or more counts. This chain joins TRBV18 and TRBJ2-1, with 8 nucleotides matching TRBD1. V lost 2 bases and J lost 1; bases outside the gene matches: 4. The CDR3 length is 16 residues. Germline assignment: CDR1 KGHSH and CDR2 LQKENI. CDR3 coding DNA: TGTGCCAGCTCACCAACCAACAGGGGGTCCTACAATGAGCAGTTCTTC. Amino acid sequence: CASSPTNRGSYNEQFF.

This clonotype was detected many times. The rearrangement uses TRBV20-1 and TRBJ1-1; no definite D call. The V gene lost 3 bases and the J gene lost 9 bases, with 14 bases spanning the gap. Germline-derived CDR1 and CDR2 are DFQATT and SNEGSKA (reference sequence). The CDR3 totals 12 residues. In nucleotides, the CDR3 is TGCAGTGCTAGGGTCGGCAGCTTTCAAGCTTTCTTT. The encoded protein is CSARVGSFQAFF.

V and J are TRBV12-3 or TRBV12-4 and TRBJ1-3, with 7 bases matching TRBD1. The CDR3 has 14 residues. The ends lost 1 base at V and 11 bases at J; junction bases unmatched: 8. The CDR3 bases are TGTGCCAGCAGTTTAGGGGACAGCCGATTGCCCATATATTTT. Translating gives CASSLGDSRLPIYF.

The table lists this clonotype with a few counts. The chain uses TRBV7-2 and TRBJ2-3, with TRBD2 matching 8 bases. Germline V gives CDR1 SGHTA, CDR2 FQGNSA. The trim removed 2 bases at V and 2 bases at J, leaving 3 bases unmatched. The CDR3 totals 15 residues. CDR3 loop: CASSLLAGDTDTQYF. The CDR3 coding sequence is TGTGCCAGCAGCTTACTAGCGGGTGACACAGATACGCAGTATTTT.

The chain joins TRBV18 to TRBJ2-1; D uncertain. The V end lost 4 bases, the J end lost 6 bases, and 10 bases lay between the germline ends. The CDR3 length is 13 residues. Germline values: CDR1 KGHSH, CDR2 LQKENI. The CDR3 loop is CASSLGRLNEQFF. The CDR3 DNA reads as TGTGCCAGCTCACTAGGCAGACTCAATGAGCAGTTCTTC.

This rearrangement joins TRBV20-1 to TRBJ1-1, with TRBD1 matching 7 bases. CDR1 is DFQATT, CDR2 SNEGSKA, per germline (reference sequence). Losses at the gene ends were 2 bases for V and 1 base for J; bases not matched to a gene: 4. This CDR3 contains 14 residues. The CDR3 coding sequence is TGCAGTGCTAGATTCCGGGACAGGAACACTGAAGCTTTCTTT. It yields the protein CSARFRDRNTEAFF.

The J gene is TRBJ2-2, the V gene TRBV6-2 or TRBV6-3; D possibly corresponds to TRBD1 (6 bases). The germline gives CDR1 MNHEY, CDR2 SVGEGT. This CDR3 has 16 residues. Trimming took 0 bases from V and 5 from J, leaving 13 bases between them. The CDR3 nucleotides are TGTGCCAGCAGTTACTCACGGACAGCCTCTACCGGGGAGCTGTTTTTT. Protein sequence: CASSYSRTASTGELFF.

This clonotype was seen only a few times. The chain links TRBV5-1 to TRBJ2-5; perhaps TRBD1 as D (6 bases). The CDR3 extends over 14 amino acids. V was clipped by 3 bases and J by 5 bases, with 14 bases between them. Looked up from germline, CDR1 is SGHRS and CDR2 is YFSETQ. CDR3 bases: TGCGCCAGCAGCTCTGGGGCAGGGGACGAGACCCAGTACTTC. Protein product: CASSSGAGDETQYF. Complete variable domain (other parts from reference TRBV5-1 and TRBJ2-5): KAGVTQTPRYLIKTRGQQVTLSCSPISGHRSVSWYQQTPGQGLQFLFEYFSETQRNKGNFPGRFSGRQFSNSRSEMNVSTLELGDSALYLCASSSGAGDETQYFGPGTRLLVL.

This clonotype was detected a few times. J is TRBJ2-1 and V is TRBV11-2; maybe TRBD2 (5 bases). Germline CDR1 reads SGHAT; CDR2 reads FQNNGV. This CDR3 is 15 amino acids long. Trimming removed 0 bases from V and 9 bases from J, with 15 bases in between. The DNA of the CDR3 is TGTGCCAGCAGCTTAGAGGGTGCGGACTCTACTGAGCAGTTCTTC. It yields the protein CASSLEGADSTEQFF.

The V and J genes are TRBV10-3 and TRBJ2-1; D is unresolved. V lost 6 bases and J 5 bases, leaving 11 bases between the germline ends. CDR3 length: 13 amino acids. Per germline, CDR1 ENHRY and CDR2 SYGVKD. The DNA for the CDR3 is TGTGCCATCAGCCCCCGGCTCAACAATGAGCAGTTCTTC. Translation: CAISPRLNNEQFF.

This chain connects TRBV7-9 to TRBJ2-1; 9 bases line up with TRBD2. Germline CDR1 and CDR2: SEHNR and FQNEAQ (reference sequence). The V gene end was trimmed by 7 bases and the J gene end by 6 bases; junction bases not matched to a gene: 13. The CDR3 has 16 residues. The CDR3 sequence is CASTSGRGRARNEQFF. The CDR3 nucleotides read TGTGCCAGCACCTCAGGGCGCGGGAGGGCCCGCAATGAGCAGTTCTTC.

This clonotype was seen a few times. V and J are TRBV6-1 and TRBJ1-5, with 7 bases matching TRBD1. CDR3 length: 14 residues. Trimming cost V 5 bases and J 5 bases; bases outside gene matches: 6. Germline V gene data show CDR1 as MNHNS and CDR2 as SASEGT. The CDR3 coding sequence is TGTGCCAGCAGTCCGGGACAGTTGGATCAGCCCCAGCATTTT. Translation: CASSPGQLDQPQHF.

This clonotype has at least ten counts. The V gene is TRBV20-1, the J gene TRBJ2-7; D tentatively fits TRBD1 or TRBD2 (5 bases each). Germline CDR1 and CDR2: DFQATT and SNEGSKA (reference sequence). Trimming pared 6 bases from V and 0 bases from J, leaving 18 bases between. This CDR3 has 15 amino acids. The DNA of the CDR3 is TGCAGTGCCCAGAGGATGGGGCGGGCCTCCTACGAGCAGTACTTC. Translating it yields CSAQRMGRASYEQYF.

The chain is built from TRBV6-5 and TRBJ1-5, with no clear D. The CDR3 contains 14 residues. Germline CDR1 reads MNHEY; CDR2 reads SVGAGI. V was trimmed by 0 bases and J by 10 bases, leaving 13 bases between them. CDR3 DNA: TGTGCCAGCAGTTACTCTGCCGGGTTTCACCCCCAGCATTTT. Residues: CASSYSAGFHPQHF.

The chain recombines TRBV7-8 with TRBJ2-5; D is perhaps TRBD2 (6 bases). CDR3 length: 14 amino acids. Germline V gives CDR1 SGHVS, CDR2 FQNEAQ. V was shortened by 1 base and J by 5 bases, with 11 bases between the two germline ends. Here the CDR3 DNA reads TGTGCCAGCAGCTTAGGACTAGGAAAGGAGACCCAGTACTTC. Protein product: CASSLGLGKETQYF. Based on the CDR3 plus reference TRBV7-8 and TRBJ2-5, the full variable domain is GAGVSQSPRYKVAKRGQDVALRCDPISGHVSLFWYQQALGQGPEFLTYFQNEAQLDKSGLPSDRFFAERPEGSVSTLKIQRTQQEDSAVYLCASSLGLGKETQYFGPGTRLLVL.

The chain uses TRBV19 and TRBJ1-1; TRBD1 aligns across 7 bases. The germline V gene encodes CDR1 LNHDA and CDR2 SQIVND (reference sequence). With 6 bases clipped from V and 9 bases from J, the junction kept 16 bases outside the gene matches. This CDR3 is built from 15 residues. CDR3 loop: CASSLPPGQGEKAFF. In DNA, the CDR3 is TGTGCCAGTAGCCTCCCCCCAGGGCAGGGGGAAAAAGCTTTCTTT.

The sample holds many counts of this clonotype. The rearrangement uses TRBV18 and TRBJ1-5, with D perhaps matching TRBD1 (5 bases). The germline V gene encodes CDR1 KGHSH and CDR2 LQKENI. V was trimmed by 8 bases and J by 3 bases, leaving 11 bases between them. The CDR3 has 13 amino acids. CDR3 sequence (DNA): TGTGCCAGCCTCGGGGGGGTCAATCAGCCCCAGCATTTT. Residues: CASLGGVNQPQHF.

This clonotype was recorded a few times. The J gene is TRBJ2-7, the V gene TRBV6-4; 11 bases match TRBD2. The CDR3 length is 15 residues. V was clipped by 4 bases and J by 4 bases; unmatched bases: 6. CDR1 and CDR2 (germline): MRHNA, SNTAGT. CDR3 coding DNA: TGTGCCAGCAGTGGGTACTCTAGCGGGAGGTACGAGCAGTACTTC. It translates to CASSGYSSGRYEQYF.

This clonotype was seen repeatedly, ten times or more. J is TRBJ2-2 and V is TRBV5-1; D is uncertain. The ends were cut back, 5 bases at V and 3 bases at J, with 8 bases in the middle. The CDR3 runs 13 residues. From germline, CDR1 is SGHRS and CDR2 YFSETQ. CDR3 protein: CASSYYDTGELFF. CDR3 DNA sequence: TGCGCCAGCAGTTACTATGACACCGGGGAGCTGTTTTTT.

This clonotype was detected only a few times. The rearrangement uses TRBV20-1 and TRBJ2-4, with 7 bases fitting TRBD2. In germline, CDR1 is DFQATT, CDR2 SNEGSKA (reference sequence). The CDR3 has 14 amino acids. The V gene end was trimmed by 6 bases and the J gene end by 7 bases; junction bases not matched to a gene: 12. This CDR3 is CSALAAGDLNIQYF. The CDR3 bases are TGCAGTGCCCTAGCGGCGGGAGATCTGAACATTCAGTACTTC.